This T cell receptor beta chain was sequenced in a study of siplizumab effects on memory and regulatory T cells. Whole-study results and caveats: The alloreactive clones that mapped to unstimulated subsets made up only a minor fraction.

Sequencing was performed with immunoSEQ multiplex PCR; in TCRdb, only in-frame clones are kept and a portion is missing. Here the sample spans fewer than 120,000 clones, 80% to 95% being singletons. Concerning this clone: What it binds is not known.

The V gene lost 0 bases and the J gene lost 3 bases, with 9 bases spanning the gap. The length of the CDR3 is 14 residues. The germline gives CDR1 SGHRS, CDR2 YFSETQ. Sequencing was performed on CD4+ T cells sorted from blood. This receptor was identified in a human donor in good health. The chain recombines TRBV5-1 with TRBJ2-5; a possible D gene is TRBD2 (5 bases). The CDR3 region is CASSLEYGEETQYF. The CDR3 nucleotides are TGCGCCAGCAGCTTGGAGTACGGGGAAGAGACCCAGTACTTC.